The source of this T cell receptor beta chain is a study of blood T cell repertoires in COVID-19. For the study at large: Sources were T cells, B-cell-depleted T cells, or PBMCs; the material itself was cDNA or gDNA.

The length of the CDR3 is 13 residues. The germline V gene encodes CDR1 SGHAT and CDR2 FQNNGV. Trimming cost V 1 base and J 3 bases, with 6 bases left between them. Generated by immunoSEQ multiplex PCR, the TCRdb table keeps only in-frame clones and is missing some. The sample shows over 130,000 clones, approximately 84% of them seen only once. The chain recombines TRBV11-2 with TRBJ1-2, with unresolved D. The sequence was collected from a man aged 65-85 years with acute or convalescent COVID-19. Input material: peripheral blood. CDR3 in DNA: TGTGCCAGCAGCTTAGCCTTATACTATGGCTACACCTTC. Its protein is CASSLALYYGYTF. Based on the CDR3 plus reference TRBV11-2 and TRBJ1-2, the full variable domain is EAGVAQSPRYKIIEKRQSVAFWCNPISGHATLYWYQQILGQGPKLLIQFQNNGVVDDSQLPKDRFSAERLKGVDSTLKIQPAKLEDSAVYLCASSLALYYGYTFGSGTRLTVV.